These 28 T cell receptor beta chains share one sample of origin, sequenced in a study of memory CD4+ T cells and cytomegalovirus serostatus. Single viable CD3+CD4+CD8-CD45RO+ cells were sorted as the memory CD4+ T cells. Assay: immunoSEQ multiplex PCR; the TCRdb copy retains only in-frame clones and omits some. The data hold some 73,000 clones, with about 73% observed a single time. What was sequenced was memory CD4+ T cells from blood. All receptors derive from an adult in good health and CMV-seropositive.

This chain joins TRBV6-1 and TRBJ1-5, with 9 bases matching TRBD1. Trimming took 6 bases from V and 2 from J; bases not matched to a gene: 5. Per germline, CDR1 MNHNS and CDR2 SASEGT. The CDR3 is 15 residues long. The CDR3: CASSTGGKGNQPQHF. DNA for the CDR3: TGTGCCAGCAGCACAGGGGGCAAGGGCAATCAGCCCCAGCATTTT.

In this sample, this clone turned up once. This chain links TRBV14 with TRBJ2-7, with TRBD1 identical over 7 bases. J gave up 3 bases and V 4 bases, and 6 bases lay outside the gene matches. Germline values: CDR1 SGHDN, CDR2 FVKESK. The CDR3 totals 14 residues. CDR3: CASSRTGLIYEQYF. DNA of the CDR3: TGTGCCAGCAGCCGGACAGGCCTAATCTACGAGCAGTACTTC.

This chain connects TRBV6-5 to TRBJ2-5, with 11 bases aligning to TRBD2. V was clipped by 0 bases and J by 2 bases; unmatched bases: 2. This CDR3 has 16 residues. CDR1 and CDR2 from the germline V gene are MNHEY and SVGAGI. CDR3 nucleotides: TGTGCCAGCAGTTACTCTACTAGCGGGGGACAAGAGACCCAGTACTTC. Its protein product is CASSYSTSGGQETQYF.

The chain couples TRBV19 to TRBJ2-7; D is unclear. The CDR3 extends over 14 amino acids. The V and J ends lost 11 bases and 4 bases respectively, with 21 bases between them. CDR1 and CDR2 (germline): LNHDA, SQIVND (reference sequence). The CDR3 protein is CASRPEEGGYEQYF. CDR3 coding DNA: TGTGCCTCCCGACCAGAGGAAGGTGGTTACGAGCAGTACTTC.

CDR3 sequence reads: CASSPREGAVYGYTF. DNA for the CDR3: TGTGCCAGCAGCCCACGGGAGGGGGCGGTCTATGGCTACACCTTC. V usage is TRBV7-2 and J usage is TRBJ1-2; 7 bases fit TRBD1. The CDR3 spans 15 residues. With V trimmed by 5 bases and J by 4 bases, 10 bases remained unmatched. From germline, CDR1 is SGHTA and CDR2 FQGNSA.

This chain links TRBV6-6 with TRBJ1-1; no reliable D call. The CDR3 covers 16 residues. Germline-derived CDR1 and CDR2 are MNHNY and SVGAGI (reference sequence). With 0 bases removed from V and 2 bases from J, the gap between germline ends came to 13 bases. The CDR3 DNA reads TGTGCCAGCAGTTACTCTTCCGAGAGAGACAACACTGAAGCTTTCTTT. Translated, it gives CASSYSSERDNTEAFF.

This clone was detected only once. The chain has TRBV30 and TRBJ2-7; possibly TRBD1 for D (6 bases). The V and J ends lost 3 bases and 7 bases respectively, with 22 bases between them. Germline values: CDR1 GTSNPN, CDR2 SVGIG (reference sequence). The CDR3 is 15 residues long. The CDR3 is CAWRKTGFRPGEQYF. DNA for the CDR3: TGTGCCTGGAGAAAAACAGGGTTTCGCCCGGGGGAGCAGTACTTC.

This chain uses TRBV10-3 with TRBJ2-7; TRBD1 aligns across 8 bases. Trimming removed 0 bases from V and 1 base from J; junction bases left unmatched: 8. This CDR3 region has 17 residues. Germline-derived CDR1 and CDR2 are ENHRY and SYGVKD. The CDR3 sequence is CAISESLAGDRSYEQYF. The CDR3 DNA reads TGTGCCATCAGTGAGTCCCTAGCCGGGGACAGGTCCTACGAGCAGTACTTC.

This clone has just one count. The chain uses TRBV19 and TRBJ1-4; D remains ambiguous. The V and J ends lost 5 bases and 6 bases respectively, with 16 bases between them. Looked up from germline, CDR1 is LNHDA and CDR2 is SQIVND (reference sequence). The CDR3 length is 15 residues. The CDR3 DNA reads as TGTGCCAGTAGTCCATCGGGGTACAGAGATGAAAAACTGTTTTTT. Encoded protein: CASSPSGYRDEKLFF.

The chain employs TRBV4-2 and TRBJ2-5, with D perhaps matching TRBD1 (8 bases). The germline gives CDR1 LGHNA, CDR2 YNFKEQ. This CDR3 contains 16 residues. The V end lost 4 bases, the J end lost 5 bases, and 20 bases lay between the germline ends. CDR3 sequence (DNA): TGTGCCAGCAGCCCAACGAGACAGGGGCGGGAGGAGACCCAGTACTTC. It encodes CASSPTRQGREETQYF.

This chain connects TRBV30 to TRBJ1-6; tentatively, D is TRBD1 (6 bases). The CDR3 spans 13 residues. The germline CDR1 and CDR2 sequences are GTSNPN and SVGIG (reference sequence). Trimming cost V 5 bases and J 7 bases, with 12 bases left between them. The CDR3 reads CAWGGTRNSPLHF. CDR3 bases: TGTGCCTGGGGGGGGACACGCAATTCACCCCTCCACTTT. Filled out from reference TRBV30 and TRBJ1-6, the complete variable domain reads SQTIHQWPATLVQPVGSPLSLECTVEGTSNPNLYWYRQAAGRGLQLLFYSVGIGQISSEVPQNLSASRPQDRQFILSSKKLLLSDSGFYLCAWGGTRNSPLHFGNGTRLTVT.

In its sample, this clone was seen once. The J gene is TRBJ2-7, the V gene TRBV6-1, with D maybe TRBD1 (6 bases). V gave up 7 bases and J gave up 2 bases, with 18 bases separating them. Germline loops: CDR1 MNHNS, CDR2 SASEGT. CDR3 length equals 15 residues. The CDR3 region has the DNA TGTGCCAGCATTCCGGGACATGGACCCCCCTACGAGCAGTACTTC. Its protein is CASIPGHGPPYEQYF.

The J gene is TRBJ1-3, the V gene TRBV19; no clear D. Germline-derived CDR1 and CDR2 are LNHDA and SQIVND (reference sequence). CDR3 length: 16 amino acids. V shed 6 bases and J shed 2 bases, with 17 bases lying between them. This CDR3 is CASRNPGLAAGNTIYF. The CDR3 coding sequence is TGTGCCAGTAGAAACCCCGGTCTGGCCGCTGGAAACACCATATATTTT. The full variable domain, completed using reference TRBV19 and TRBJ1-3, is DGGITQSPKYLFRKEGQNVTLSCEQNLNHDAMYWYRQDPGQGLRLIYYSQIVNDFQKGDIAEGYSVSREKKESFPLTVTSAQKNPTAFYLCASRNPGLAAGNTIYFGEGSWLTVV.

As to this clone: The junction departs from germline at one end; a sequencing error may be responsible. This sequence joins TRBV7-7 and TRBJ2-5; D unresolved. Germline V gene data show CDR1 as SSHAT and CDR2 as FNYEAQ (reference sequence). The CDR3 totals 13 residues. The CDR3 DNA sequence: TGTGCTAGCAGCCAGGACCACGGAGAGACCCAGTACTTC. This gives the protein CASSQDHGETQYF.

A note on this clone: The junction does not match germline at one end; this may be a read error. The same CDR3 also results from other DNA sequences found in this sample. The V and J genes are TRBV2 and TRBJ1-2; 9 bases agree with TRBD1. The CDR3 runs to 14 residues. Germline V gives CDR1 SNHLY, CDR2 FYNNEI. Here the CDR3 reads CASSGDRENYGYTF. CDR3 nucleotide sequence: TGTGCTAGCAGTGGGGACAGGGAGAACTATGGCTACACCTTC. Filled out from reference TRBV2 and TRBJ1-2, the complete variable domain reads EPEVTQTPSHQVTQMGQEVILRCVPISNHLYFYWYRQILGQKVEFLVSFYNNEISEKSEIFDDQFSVERPDGSNFTLKIRSTKLEDSAMYFCASSGDRENYGYTFGSGTRLTVV.

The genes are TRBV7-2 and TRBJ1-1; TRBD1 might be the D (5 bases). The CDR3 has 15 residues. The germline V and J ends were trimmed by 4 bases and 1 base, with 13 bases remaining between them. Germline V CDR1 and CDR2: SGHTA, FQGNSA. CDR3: CASSSTFTGNTEAFF. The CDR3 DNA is TGTGCCAGCAGCTCGACCTTTACAGGGAACACTGAAGCTTTCTTT.

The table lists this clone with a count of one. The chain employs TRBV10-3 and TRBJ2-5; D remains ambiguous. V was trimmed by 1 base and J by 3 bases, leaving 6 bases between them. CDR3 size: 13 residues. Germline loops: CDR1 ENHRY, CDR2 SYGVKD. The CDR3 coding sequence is TGTGCCATCAGTGAGTACGAGGAAGAGACCCAGTACTTC. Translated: CAISEYEEETQYF.

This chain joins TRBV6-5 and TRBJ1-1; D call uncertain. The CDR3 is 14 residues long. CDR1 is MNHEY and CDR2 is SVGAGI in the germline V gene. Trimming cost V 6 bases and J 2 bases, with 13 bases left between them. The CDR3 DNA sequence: TGTGCCAGCAGACACATCGGAGAAAACACTGAAGCTTTCTTT. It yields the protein CASRHIGENTEAFF.

The CDR3: CASSHSPTGDPGNTIYF. The CDR3 bases are TGCGCCAGCAGCCACAGCCCGACAGGAGACCCTGGAAACACCATATATTTT. The J gene is TRBJ1-3, the V gene TRBV5-1; tentative D call: TRBD1 (6 bases). Germline CDR1 is SGHRS and CDR2 is YFSETQ. The CDR3 runs to 17 residues. V lost 4 bases and J 2 bases, leaving 19 bases between the germline ends. Using reference TRBV5-1 and TRBJ1-3 for the parts outside the CDR3, the full variable domain is KAGVTQTPRYLIKTRGQQVTLSCSPISGHRSVSWYQQTPGQGLQFLFEYFSETQRNKGNFPGRFSGRQFSNSRSEMNVSTLELGDSALYLCASSHSPTGDPGNTIYFGEGSWLTVV.

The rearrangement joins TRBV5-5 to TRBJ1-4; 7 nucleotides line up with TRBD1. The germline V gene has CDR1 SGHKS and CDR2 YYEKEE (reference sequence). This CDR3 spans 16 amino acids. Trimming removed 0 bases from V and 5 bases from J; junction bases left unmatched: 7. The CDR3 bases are TGTGCCAGCAGCTTGGCTTTGGAGGGGGCGAATGAAAAACTGTTTTTT. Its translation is CASSLALEGANEKLFF.

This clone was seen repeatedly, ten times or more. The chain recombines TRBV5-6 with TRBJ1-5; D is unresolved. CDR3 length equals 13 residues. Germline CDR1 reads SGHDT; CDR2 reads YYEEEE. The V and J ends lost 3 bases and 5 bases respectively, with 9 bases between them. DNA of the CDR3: TGTGCCAGCAGCTCAGATACAGATCAGCCCCAGCATTTT. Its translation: CASSSDTDQPQHF.

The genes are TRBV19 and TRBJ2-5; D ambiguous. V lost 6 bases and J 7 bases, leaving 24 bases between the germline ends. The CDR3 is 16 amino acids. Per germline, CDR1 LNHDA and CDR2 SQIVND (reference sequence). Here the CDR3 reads CASSPHPSRTKATQYF. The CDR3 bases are TGTGCCAGTAGCCCCCACCCCTCTAGGACCAAGGCGACCCAGTACTTC. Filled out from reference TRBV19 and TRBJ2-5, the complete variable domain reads DGGITQSPKYLFRKEGQNVTLSCEQNLNHDAMYWYRQDPGQGLRLIYYSQIVNDFQKGDIAEGYSVSREKKESFPLTVTSAQKNPTAFYLCASSPHPSRTKATQYFGPGTRLLVL.

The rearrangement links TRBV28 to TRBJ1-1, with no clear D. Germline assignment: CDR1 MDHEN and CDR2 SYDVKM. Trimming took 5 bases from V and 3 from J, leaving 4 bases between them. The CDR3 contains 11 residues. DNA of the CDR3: TGTGCCAGCAGTAGGTACACTGAAGCTTTCTTT. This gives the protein CASSRYTEAFF.

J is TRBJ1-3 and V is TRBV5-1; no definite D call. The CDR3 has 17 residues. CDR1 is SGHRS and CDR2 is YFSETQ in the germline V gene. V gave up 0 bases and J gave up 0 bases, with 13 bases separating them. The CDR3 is CASSLGFTGPSGNTIYF. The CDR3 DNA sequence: TGCGCCAGCAGCTTGGGATTTACGGGCCCCTCTGGAAACACCATATATTTT.

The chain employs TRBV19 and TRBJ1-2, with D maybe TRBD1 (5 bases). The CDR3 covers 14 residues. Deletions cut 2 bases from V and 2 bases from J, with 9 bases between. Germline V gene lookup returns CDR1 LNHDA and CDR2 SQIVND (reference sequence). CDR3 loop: CASSILGENYGYTF. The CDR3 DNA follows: TGTGCCAGTAGTATACTGGGGGAAAACTATGGCTACACCTTC.

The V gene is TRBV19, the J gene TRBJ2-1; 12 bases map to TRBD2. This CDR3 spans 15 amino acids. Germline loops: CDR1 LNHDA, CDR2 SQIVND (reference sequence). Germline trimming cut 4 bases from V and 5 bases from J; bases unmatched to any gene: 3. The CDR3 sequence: CASSRLAGEDNEQFF. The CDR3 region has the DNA TGTGCCAGTAGTAGACTAGCGGGAGAAGACAATGAGCAGTTCTTC.

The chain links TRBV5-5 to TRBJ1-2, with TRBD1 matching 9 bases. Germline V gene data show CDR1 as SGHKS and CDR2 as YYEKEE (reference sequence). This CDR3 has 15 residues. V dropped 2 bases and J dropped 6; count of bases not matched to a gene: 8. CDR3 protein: CASSFGTGHRDGYTF. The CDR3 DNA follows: TGTGCCAGCAGCTTCGGGACAGGGCATAGGGATGGCTACACCTTC.

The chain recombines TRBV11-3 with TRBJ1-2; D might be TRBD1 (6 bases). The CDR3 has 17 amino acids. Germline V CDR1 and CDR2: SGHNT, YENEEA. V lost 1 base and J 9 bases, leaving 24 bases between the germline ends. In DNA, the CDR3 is TGTGCCAGCAGCTTAGGCCCCCGTGTGGGAAGGCGGGACAGCTACACCTTC. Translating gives CASSLGPRVGRRDSYTF.